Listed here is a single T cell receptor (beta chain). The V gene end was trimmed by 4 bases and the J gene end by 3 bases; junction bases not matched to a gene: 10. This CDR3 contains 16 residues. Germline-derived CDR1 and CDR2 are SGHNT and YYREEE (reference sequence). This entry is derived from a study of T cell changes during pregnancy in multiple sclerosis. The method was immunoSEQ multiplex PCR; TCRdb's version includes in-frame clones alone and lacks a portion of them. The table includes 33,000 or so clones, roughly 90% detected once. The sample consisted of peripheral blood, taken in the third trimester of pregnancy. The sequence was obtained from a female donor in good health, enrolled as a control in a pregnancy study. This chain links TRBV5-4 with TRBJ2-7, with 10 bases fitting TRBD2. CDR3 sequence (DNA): TGTGCCAGCAGCCGCCCCCTAGCGGGGGCCAACTACGAGCAGTACTTC. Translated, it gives CASSRPLAGANYEQYF.